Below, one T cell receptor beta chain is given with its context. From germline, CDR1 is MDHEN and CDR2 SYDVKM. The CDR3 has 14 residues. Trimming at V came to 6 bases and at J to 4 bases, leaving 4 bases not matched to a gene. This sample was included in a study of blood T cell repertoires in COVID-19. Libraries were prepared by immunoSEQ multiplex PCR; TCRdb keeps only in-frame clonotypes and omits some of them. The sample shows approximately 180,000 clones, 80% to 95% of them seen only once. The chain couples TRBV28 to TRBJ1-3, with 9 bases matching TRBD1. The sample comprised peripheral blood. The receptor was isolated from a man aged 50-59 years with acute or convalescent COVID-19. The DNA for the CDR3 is TGTGCCAGCAGGACAGGGGGTCACGGAAACACCATATATTTT. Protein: CASRTGGHGNTIYF.